This T cell receptor beta chain was sequenced during a study of low-dose radiotherapy and immunotherapy resistance in tumors. Study summary: Patients of Cohort 1 had 0.5 Gy fractions every 2 weeks, which summed to 6.5 Gy.

Germline V lookup: CDR1 SGHAT, CDR2 FQNNGV. The CDR3 is 14 amino acids. Trimming took 3 bases from V and 1 from J; bases not matched to a gene: 2. Covering alpha and beta chains, TRAV- and TRBV-specific primers were used for the first-strand cDNA. With a V-primer adapter and a constant-region primer, TCRs were amplified for 20 to 25 PCR cycles. TCRdb itself ran the reads through MiXCR, one entry per CDR3 protein. The sample lists about 60,000 distinct CDR3 sequences; roughly 24% were seen once. This clonotype was seen many times. Time point here: before trial treatment. J is TRBJ1-1 and V is TRBV11-2, with TRBD1 identical over 7 bases. The TCR sequence derives from a male donor with prostate cancer. The sample was PBMCs, taken before treatment. The CDR3 nucleotides read TGTGCCAGCAGCTTGTGGACAGGGAACACTGAAGCTTTCTTT. As protein: CASSLWTGNTEAFF. Complete variable domain (other parts from reference TRBV11-2 and TRBJ1-1): EAGVAQSPRYKIIEKRQSVAFWCNPISGHATLYWYQQILGQGPKLLIQFQNNGVVDDSQLPKDRFSAERLKGVDSTLKIQPAKLEDSAVYLCASSLWTGNTEAFFGQGTRLTVV.